The entry below gives a single T cell receptor (beta chain) sequence along with its context. The data stem from a study of blood T cell repertoires in COVID-19. Overall study: The cDNA or gDNA used as material had been derived from T cells, B-cell-depleted T cells, or PBMCs.

This CDR3 is built from 15 residues. Trimming shortened V by 5 bases and J by 2 bases, and 12 bases separated the two germline ends. Germline V gene lookup returns CDR1 SGHTA and CDR2 FQGNSA. In the original analysis: Scientists estimated how many nucleated cells there were by amplifying reference gene primers. The data were produced by immunoSEQ multiplex PCR, yet TCRdb's version contains in-frame clones alone and is incomplete. For V, J and clone size, that table is used; D and trimming come from the DNA. The data contain about 110,000 clones, about 89% of them seen just once; the ten biggest clones take up roughly 4.5%.

The TCR comes from a man aged 35 to 55 with acute or convalescent COVID-19. The sample taken for sequencing was peripheral blood. The rearrangement links TRBV7-2 to TRBJ2-2, with D perhaps matching TRBD2 (6 bases). In nucleotides, the CDR3 is TGTGCCAGCAGCAGCCGGGACTTCAACACCGGGGAGCTGTTTTTT. Its protein product is CASSSRDFNTGELFF.